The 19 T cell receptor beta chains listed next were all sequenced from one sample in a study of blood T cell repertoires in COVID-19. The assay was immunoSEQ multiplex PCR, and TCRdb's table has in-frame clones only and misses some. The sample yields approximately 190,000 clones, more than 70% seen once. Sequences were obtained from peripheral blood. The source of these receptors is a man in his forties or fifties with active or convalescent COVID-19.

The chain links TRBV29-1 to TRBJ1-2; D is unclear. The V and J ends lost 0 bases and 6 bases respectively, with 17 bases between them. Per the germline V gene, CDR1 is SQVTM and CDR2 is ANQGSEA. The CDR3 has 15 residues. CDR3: CSVEDFDFSPDGYTF. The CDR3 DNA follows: TGCAGCGTTGAAGATTTTGACTTCTCCCCCGATGGCTACACCTTC.

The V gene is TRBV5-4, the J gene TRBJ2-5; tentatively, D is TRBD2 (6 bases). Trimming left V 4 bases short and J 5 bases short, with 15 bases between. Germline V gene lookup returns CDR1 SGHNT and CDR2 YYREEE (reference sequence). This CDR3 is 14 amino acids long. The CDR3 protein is CASSQQGGVETQYF. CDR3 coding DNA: TGTGCCAGCAGCCAGCAGGGAGGCGTGGAGACCCAGTACTTC.

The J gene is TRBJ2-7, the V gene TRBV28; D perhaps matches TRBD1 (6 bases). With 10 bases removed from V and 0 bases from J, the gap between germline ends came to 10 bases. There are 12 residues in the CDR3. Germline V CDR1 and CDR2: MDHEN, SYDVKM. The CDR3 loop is CAIGQSSYEQYF. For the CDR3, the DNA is TGTGCCATCGGACAGAGCTCCTACGAGCAGTACTTC.

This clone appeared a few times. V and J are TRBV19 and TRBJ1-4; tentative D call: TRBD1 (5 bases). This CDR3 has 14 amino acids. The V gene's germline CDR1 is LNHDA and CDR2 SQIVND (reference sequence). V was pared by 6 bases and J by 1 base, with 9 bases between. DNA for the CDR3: TGTGCCAGTAGCCAGGGCTTAACTAATGAAAAACTGTTTTTT. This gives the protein CASSQGLTNEKLFF.

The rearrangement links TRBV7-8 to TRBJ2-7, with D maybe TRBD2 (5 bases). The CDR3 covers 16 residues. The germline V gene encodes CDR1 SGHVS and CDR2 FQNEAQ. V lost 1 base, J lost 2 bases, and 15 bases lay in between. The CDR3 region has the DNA TGTGCCAGCAGCTTAGGTGGCAGCGGAGTCACCTACGAGCAGTACTTC. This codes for CASSLGGSGVTYEQYF.

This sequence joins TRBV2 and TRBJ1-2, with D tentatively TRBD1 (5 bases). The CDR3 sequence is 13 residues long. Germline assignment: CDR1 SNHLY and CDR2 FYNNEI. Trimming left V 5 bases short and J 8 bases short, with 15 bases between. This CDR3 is CASSTQQVSGYTF. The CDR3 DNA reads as TGTGCCAGCAGTACTCAACAGGTGTCCGGCTACACCTTC.

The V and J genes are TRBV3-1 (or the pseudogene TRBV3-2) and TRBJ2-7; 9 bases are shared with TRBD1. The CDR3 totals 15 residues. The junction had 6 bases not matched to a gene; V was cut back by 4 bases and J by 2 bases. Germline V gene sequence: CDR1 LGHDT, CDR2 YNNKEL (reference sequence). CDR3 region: CASSPSGTGTYEQYF. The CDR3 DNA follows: TGTGCCAGCAGCCCGTCCGGGACAGGGACCTACGAGCAGTACTTC.

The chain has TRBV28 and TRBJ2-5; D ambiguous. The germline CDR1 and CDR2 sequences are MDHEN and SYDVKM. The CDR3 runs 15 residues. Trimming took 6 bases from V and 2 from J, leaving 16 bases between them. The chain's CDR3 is CASSPSDKTQETQYF. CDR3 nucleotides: TGTGCCAGCAGCCCCTCAGACAAAACTCAAGAGACCCAGTACTTC.

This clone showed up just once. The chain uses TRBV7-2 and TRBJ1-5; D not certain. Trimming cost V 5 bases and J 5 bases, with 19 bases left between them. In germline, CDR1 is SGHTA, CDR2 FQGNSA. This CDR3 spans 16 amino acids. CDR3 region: CASSLFKGKGDQPQHF. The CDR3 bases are TGTGCCAGCAGCCTGTTCAAAGGAAAGGGAGATCAGCCCCAGCATTTT.

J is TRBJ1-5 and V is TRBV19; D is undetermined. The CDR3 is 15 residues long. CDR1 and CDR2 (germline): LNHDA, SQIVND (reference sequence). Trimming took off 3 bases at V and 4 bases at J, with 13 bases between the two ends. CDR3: CASSMEGLGNQPQHF. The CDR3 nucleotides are TGTGCCAGTAGTATGGAGGGCTTGGGGAATCAGCCCCAGCATTTT. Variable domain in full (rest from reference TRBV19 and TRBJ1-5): DGGITQSPKYLFRKEGQNVTLSCEQNLNHDAMYWYRQDPGQGLRLIYYSQIVNDFQKGDIAEGYSVSREKKESFPLTVTSAQKNPTAFYLCASSMEGLGNQPQHFGDGTRLSIL.

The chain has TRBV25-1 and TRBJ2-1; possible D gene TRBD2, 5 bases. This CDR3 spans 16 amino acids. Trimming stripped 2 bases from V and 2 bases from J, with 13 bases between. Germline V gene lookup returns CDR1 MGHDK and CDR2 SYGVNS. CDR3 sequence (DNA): TGTGCCAGCAGTGAAGTTGGGCGGGTGACCTACAATGAGCAGTTCTTC. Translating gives CASSEVGRVTYNEQFF.

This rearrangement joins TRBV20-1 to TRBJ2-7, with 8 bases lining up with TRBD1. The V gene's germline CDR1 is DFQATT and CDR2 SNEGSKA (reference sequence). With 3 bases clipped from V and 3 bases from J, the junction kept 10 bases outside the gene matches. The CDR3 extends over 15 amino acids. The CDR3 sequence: CSASVLRTGYYEQYF. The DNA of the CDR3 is TGCAGTGCTAGTGTCCTCCGGACAGGGTACTACGAGCAGTACTTC.

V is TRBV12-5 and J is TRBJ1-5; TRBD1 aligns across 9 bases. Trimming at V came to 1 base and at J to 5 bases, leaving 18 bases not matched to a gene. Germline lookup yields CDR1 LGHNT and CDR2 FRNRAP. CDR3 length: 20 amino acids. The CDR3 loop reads CASGLASWTGDFGADQPQHF. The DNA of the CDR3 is TGTGCTAGTGGTTTGGCCAGCTGGACAGGGGACTTCGGGGCGGATCAGCCCCAGCATTTT.

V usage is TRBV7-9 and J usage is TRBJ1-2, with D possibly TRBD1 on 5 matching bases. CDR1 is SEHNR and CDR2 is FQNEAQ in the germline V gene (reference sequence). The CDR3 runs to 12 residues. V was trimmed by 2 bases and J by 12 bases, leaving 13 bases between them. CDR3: CASSLFSPGHTF. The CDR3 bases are TGTGCCAGCAGCTTATTCAGTCCAGGGCACACCTTC.

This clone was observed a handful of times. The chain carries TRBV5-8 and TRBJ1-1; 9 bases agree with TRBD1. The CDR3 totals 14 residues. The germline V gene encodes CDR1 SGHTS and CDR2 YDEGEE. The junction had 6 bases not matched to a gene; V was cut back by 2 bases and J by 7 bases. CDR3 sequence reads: CASSFGTGRDEAFF. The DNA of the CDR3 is TGTGCCAGCAGCTTTGGGACAGGGCGAGATGAAGCTTTCTTT. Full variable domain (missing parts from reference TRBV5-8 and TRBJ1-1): EAGVTQSPTHLIKTRGQQATLRCSPISGHTSVYWYQQALGLGLQFLLWYDEGEERNRGNFPPRFSGRQFPNYSSELNVNALELEDSALYLCASSFGTGRDEAFFGQGTRLTVV.

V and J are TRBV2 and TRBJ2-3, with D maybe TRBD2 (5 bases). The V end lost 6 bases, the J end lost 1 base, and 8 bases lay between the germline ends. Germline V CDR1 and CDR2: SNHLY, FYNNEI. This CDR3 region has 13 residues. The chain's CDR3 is CASRGSGTDTQYF. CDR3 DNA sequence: TGTGCCAGCAGGGGTAGCGGCACAGATACGCAGTATTTT.

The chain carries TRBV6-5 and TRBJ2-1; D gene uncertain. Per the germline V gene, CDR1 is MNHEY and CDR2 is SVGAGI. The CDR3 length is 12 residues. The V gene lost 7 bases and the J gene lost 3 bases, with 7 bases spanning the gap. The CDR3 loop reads CASISSYNEQFF. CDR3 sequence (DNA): TGTGCCAGCATTTCCAGCTACAATGAGCAGTTCTTC.

CDR3 DNA: TGTGCCACCTCCTCCGGACTAGCAACAGATACGCAGTATTTT. It yields the protein CATSSGLATDTQYF. The gene calls are TRBV6-4 and TRBJ2-3; TRBD2 matches at 8 bases. This CDR3 contains 14 residues. V shed 10 bases and J 3 bases; nucleotides not matched to a gene: 9. The germline CDR1 and CDR2 sequences are MRHNA and SNTAGT.

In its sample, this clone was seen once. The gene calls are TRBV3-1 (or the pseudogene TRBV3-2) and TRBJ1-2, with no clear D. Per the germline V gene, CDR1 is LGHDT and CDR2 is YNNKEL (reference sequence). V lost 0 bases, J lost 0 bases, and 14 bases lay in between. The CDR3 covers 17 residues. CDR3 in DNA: TGTGCCAGCAGCCAAGATCGGGCTAGCCAAGCTAACTATGGCTACACCTTC. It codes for CASSQDRASQANYGYTF.